The 2 T cell receptor beta chains below all came from one sample that was sequenced in a study of early T cells in non-severe SARS-CoV-2 infection. TCRdb re-derived calls from the 5' RACE reads in MiXCR, one entry per CDR3 protein. The sample lists roughly 110,000 distinct CDR3 sequences; 11% were seen once. Sequenced input: whole blood. The receptor source for this set is an adult who was a healthcare worker with PCR-confirmed SARS-CoV-2 infection or an uninfected control (not recorded which).

In its sample, this clonotype was seen a few times. The rearrangement links TRBV12-3 or TRBV12-4 to TRBJ1-5, with a possible D match to TRBD1 (5 bases). The V end lost 7 bases, the J end lost 8 bases, and 15 bases lay between the germline ends. The CDR3 extends over 13 amino acids. CDR3 in amino acids: CASKGTGTKPQHF. The CDR3 DNA reads as TGTGCCAGCAAGGGGACTGGTACTAAGCCCCAGCATTTT.

The chain links TRBV11-2 to TRBJ1-1, with 7 positions matching TRBD1. The CDR3 is 15 amino acids. Germline values: CDR1 SGHAT, CDR2 FQNNGV. Losses at the gene ends were 5 bases for V and 3 bases for J; bases not matched to a gene: 9. DNA of the CDR3: TGTGCCAGCAGCCCCCCCGGGACAGTAGACACTGAAGCTTTCTTT. Amino acids: CASSPPGTVDTEAFF.